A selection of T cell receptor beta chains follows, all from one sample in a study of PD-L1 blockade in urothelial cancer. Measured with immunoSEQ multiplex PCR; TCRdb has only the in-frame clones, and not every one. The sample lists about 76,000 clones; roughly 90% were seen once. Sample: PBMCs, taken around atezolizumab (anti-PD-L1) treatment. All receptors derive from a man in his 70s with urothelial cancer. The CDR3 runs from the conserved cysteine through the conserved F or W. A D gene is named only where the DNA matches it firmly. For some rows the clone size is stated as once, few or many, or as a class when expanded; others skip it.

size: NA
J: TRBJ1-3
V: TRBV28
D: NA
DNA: TGTGCCAGCAGTTTATTGGGCAGGGTCCAGACCATATATTTT
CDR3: CASSLLGRVQTIYF

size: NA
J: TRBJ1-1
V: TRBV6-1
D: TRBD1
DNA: TGTGCCAGCAGCCGGACAGGGCTGAACACTGAAGCTTTCTTT
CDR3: CASSRTGLNTEAFF

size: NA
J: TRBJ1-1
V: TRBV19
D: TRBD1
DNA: TGTGCCAGTAGTATGGGGACAGGGATGAACACTGAAGCTTTCTTT
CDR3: CASSMGTGMNTEAFF

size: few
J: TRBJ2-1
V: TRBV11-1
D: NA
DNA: TGTGCCAGCAGCTTAGATCTACCTGGGGAGAGTGAGCAGTTCTTC
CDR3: CASSLDLPGESEQFF

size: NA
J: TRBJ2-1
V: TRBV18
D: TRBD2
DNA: TGTGCCAGCTCACCAACGGGAGGGCCTCGCAATGAGCAGTTCTTC
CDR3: CASSPTGGPRNEQFF

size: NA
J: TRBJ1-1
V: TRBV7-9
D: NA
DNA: TGTGCCAGCAGCTTAGGGGCAGACATGAACACTGAAGCTTTCTTT
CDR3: CASSLGADMNTEAFF

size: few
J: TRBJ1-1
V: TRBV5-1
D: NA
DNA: TGCGCCAGCAGCTTGGCCAGGGGGAACACTGAAGCTTTCTTT
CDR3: CASSLARGNTEAFF

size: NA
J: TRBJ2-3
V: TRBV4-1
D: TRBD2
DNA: TGCGCCAGCAGCCACCCACCTAGCGGGAGGAGTAGCACAGATACGCAGTATTTT
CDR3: CASSHPPSGRSSTDTQYF

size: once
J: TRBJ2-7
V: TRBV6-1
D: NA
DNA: TGTGCCAGCAGGATTACTGGGCGACAGCCTTTAGACTTC
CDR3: CASRITGRQPLDF

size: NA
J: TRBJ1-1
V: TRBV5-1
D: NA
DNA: TGCGCCAGCAGCTTGGACGGCAGGCGGGACACTGAAGCTTTCTTT
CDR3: CASSLDGRRDTEAFF

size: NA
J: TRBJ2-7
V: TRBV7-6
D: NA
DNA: TGTGCCAGCAGCCCTACTAGAAACTACGAGCAGTACTTC
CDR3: CASSPTRNYEQYF

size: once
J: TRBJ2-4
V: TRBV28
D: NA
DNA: TGTGCCAGCAGTTTACAGGGAAGAGCCAAAAACATTCAGTACTTC
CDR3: CASSLQGRAKNIQYF

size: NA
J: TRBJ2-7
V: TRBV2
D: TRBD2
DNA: TGTGCCAGCAGCGGGGGGTGGTCGGGGGAGCAGTACTTC
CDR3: CASSGGWSGEQYF

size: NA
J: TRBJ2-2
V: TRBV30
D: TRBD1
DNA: TGTGCCTGGCGTCGACAGGGGCCGAACACCGGGGAGCTGTTTTTT
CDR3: CAWRRQGPNTGELFF

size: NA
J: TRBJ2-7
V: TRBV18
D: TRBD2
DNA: TGTGCCAGCTCACCACGCGGGACTAGCGGGAGCGACTCCTACGAGCAGTACTTC
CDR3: CASSPRGTSGSDSYEQYF

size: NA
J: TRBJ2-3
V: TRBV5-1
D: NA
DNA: TGCGCCAGCAGCCCCGACAGGTCCCCCGTAGATACGCAGTATTTT
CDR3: CASSPDRSPVDTQYF

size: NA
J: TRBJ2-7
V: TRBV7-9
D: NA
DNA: TGTGCCAGCAGCTACGGCACGAGAGGAGGCTACGAGCAGTACTTC
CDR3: CASSYGTRGGYEQYF

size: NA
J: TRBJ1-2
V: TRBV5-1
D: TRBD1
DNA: TGCGCCAGCAGCTTCTCTACCGGGACAGGGTTTGGGGTTAACTATGGCTACACCTTC
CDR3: CASSFSTGTGFGVNYGYTF

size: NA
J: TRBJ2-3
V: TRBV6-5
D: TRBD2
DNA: TGTGCCAGCAGTTACCGGCTAGCGGGAGGGACAGATACGCAGTATTTT
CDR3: CASSYRLAGGTDTQYF

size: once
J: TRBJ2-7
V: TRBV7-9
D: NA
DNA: TGTGCCAGCAGCCCTGCAGCGGGTCCCTACGAGCAGTACTTC
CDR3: CASSPAAGPYEQYF

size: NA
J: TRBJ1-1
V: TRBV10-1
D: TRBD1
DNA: TGCGCCAGCAGTGATTCTCAGGGGGCAGGCACTGAAGCTTTCTTT
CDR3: CASSDSQGAGTEAFF

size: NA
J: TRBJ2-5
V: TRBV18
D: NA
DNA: TGTGCCAGCTCACCACGAACCGGGGGTCAGACCCAGTACTTC
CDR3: CASSPRTGGQTQYF

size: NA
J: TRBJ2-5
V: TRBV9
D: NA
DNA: TGTGCCAGCAGCGTAGGCGGGAAAGAGACCCAGTACTTC
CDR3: CASSVGGKETQYF

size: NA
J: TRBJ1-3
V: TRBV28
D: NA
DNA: TGTGCCAGCAGTTGGCAGGGTAGGAACACCATATATTTT
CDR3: CASSWQGRNTIYF

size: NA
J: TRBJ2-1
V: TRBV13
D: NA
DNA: TGTGCCAGCAGCTACCGAGATGAGCAGTTCTTC
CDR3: CASSYRDEQFF

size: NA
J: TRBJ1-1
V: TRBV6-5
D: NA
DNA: TGTGCCAGCACCTTATCCGGGAAGATGAACACTGAAGCTTTCTTT
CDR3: CASTLSGKMNTEAFF

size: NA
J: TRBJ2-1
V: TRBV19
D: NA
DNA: TGTGCCAGTGGCCCTCGAACAGGGTTTCCTAATGAGCAGTTCTTC
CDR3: CASGPRTGFPNEQFF

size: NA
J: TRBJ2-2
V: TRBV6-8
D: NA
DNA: TGTGCCAGCAGACGCCCGGGACACCTAACGAACACCGGGGAGCTGTTTTTT
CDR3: CASRRPGHLTNTGELFF

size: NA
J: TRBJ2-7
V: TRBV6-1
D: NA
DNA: TGTGCCAGCATTGCACAGGGCTCGTACGAGCAGTACTTC
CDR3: CASIAQGSYEQYF

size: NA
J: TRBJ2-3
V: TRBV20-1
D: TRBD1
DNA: TGCAGTGTGCAGGGGGTTGATACGCAGTATTTT
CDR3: CSVQGVDTQYF

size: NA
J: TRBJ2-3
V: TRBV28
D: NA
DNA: TGTGCCAGCAGTTTAGATGGGGCAAATACGCAGTATTTT
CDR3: CASSLDGANTQYF

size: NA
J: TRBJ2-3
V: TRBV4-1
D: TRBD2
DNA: TGCGCCAGCAGCCATCCGGGACGGCCCGGACTAGCGGGAGGGTTACTCACAGATACGCAGTATTTT
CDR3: CASSHPGRPGLAGGLLTDTQYF

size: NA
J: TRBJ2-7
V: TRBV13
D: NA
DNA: TGTGCCAGCAGATCTAGCGTCCAACGACACGAGCAGTACTTC
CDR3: CASRSSVQRHEQYF

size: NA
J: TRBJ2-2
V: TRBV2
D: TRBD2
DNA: TGTGCCAGGGGGACTAGCGGGACTGGTAGCACCGGGGAGCTGTTTTTT
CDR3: CARGTSGTGSTGELFF

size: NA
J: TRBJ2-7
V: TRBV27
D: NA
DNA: TGTGCCAGCGGAGGTCCTCGGACTGCTATTACCTACGAGCAGTACTTC
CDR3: CASGGPRTAITYEQYF